This T cell receptor beta chain was identified in a study of blood T cells in healthy people across ages. Study-wide points: Changes seen in expanded clonotypes were possibly confounded by donor CMV status left unknown. Aged donors had fewer naive CD4+ cells and lower diversity than long-lived donors.

Together with a sample-barcoded 5' primer, a J-beta primer mix was included in a second PCR lasting about 7 to 12 cycles. A single record per CDR3 protein comes from TCRdb applying MiXCR to the 5' RACE reads. The sample holds about 1.6 million distinct CDR3 sequences, 34% seen once. This clonotype was seen a handful of times. Its antigen is currently unknown. CDR3 length equals 17 residues. V gave up 8 bases and J gave up 5 bases; unmatched junction bases: 12. The chain couples TRBV12-3 or TRBV12-4 to TRBJ2-1; 13 bases align to TRBD2. The receptor was derived from a woman under 40 in good health. Sequences were obtained from blood. In nucleotides, the CDR3 is TGTGCCAGCGCCCAAGGGACCGGGACTAGCGGGAACAATGAGCAGTTCTTC. Its translation is CASAQGTGTSGNNEQFF.